The 27 T cell receptor beta chains below were found in one sample sequenced in a study of blood T cells in healthy people across ages (dated by TCRdb to between 2014 and 2017). Library construction relied on 5' RACE. This sample was sequenced with an Illumina HiSeq 2500. The second PCR ran for roughly 6 to 11 cycles and used a J-beta primer mix along with a sample-barcoded 5' primer. In TCRdb, the public reads were trimmed at Q25 with fastp and aligned with MiXCR, with productive beta chains retained. Each record represents a unique CDR3 protein, reported with the most common genes and DNA among its rows. In all, the sample holds under 750,000 distinct CDR3 sequences, and 40% to 55% of those were seen once. The biggest ten clones account for approximately 23% of the sample. Input material: blood. Receptors were obtained from an elderly man in good health.

The chain couples TRBV3-1 to TRBJ2-1; 9 nucleotides agree with TRBD2. Germline CDR1 LGHDT, CDR2 YNNKEL (reference sequence). Germline trimming cut 5 bases from V and 0 bases from J; bases unmatched to any gene: 5. The CDR3 is 16 amino acids. The CDR3 spells CASSRVAGVSYNEQFF. The CDR3 bases are TGTGCCAGCAGCAGGGTAGCGGGGGTCTCCTACAATGAGCAGTTCTTC.

This chain connects TRBV30 to TRBJ2-7; D is tentatively TRBD1 or TRBD2 (7 bases each). Germline assignment: CDR1 GTSNPN and CDR2 SVGIG (reference sequence). The germline V and J ends were trimmed by 5 bases and 5 bases, with 16 bases remaining between them. The CDR3 extends over 13 amino acids. DNA of the CDR3: TGTGCCTGGTCGCAGGGGGGGGCCAACGAGCAGTACTTC. Its protein product is CAWSQGGANEQYF.

The gene calls are TRBV5-4 and TRBJ1-2; TRBD1 matches at 8 bases. CDR1 and CDR2 (germline): SGHNT, YYREEE (reference sequence). The CDR3 is made up of 14 amino acids. The J segment lost 7 bases and the V segment lost 5 bases, leaving 10 bases of the junction unmatched. The DNA for the CDR3 is TGTGCCAGCAGTCTGGACAGGGATTTGTTTGGCTACACCTTC. Amino acid sequence: CASSLDRDLFGYTF.

The chain couples TRBV7-9 to TRBJ1-1, with D tentatively TRBD1 (6 bases). The CDR3 has 15 residues. CDR1 and CDR2 (germline): SEHNR, FQNEAQ (reference sequence). Trimming left V 8 bases short and J 5 bases short, with 21 bases between. In DNA, the CDR3 is TGTGCCAGCTGCGTCGGTCGGGGGCCGAAGACTGAAGCTTTCTTT. Its translation is CASCVGRGPKTEAFF.

The chain employs TRBV21-1 and TRBJ1-1. TRBV21-1 is a pseudogene locus. CDR3 length: 12 residues. CDR3 protein: CASSKGGTEAFF. The CDR3 nucleotides read TGTGCCAGCAGCAAAGGGGGCACTGAAGCTTTCTTT.

The genes are TRBV20-1 and TRBJ1-2; no clear D. The CDR3 is made up of 15 amino acids. Looked up from germline, CDR1 is DFQATT and CDR2 is SNEGSKA (reference sequence). V was clipped by 1 base and J by 8 bases, with 20 bases between them. The CDR3 is CSARVSDGRSRGYTF. The CDR3 nucleotides read TGCAGTGCTAGAGTATCGGACGGGCGGTCGAGGGGCTACACCTTC.

This clonotype was detected only a few times. The rearrangement uses TRBV20-1 and TRBJ1-2, with D hard to call. The CDR3 runs 12 residues. Germline V gene sequence: CDR1 DFQATT, CDR2 SNEGSKA (reference sequence). The germline V and J ends were trimmed by 3 bases and 5 bases, with 10 bases remaining between them. For the CDR3, the DNA is TGCAGTGCTAGTGTCGGCGGATATGGCTACACCTTC. It codes for CSASVGGYGYTF.

The J gene is TRBJ1-5, the V gene TRBV27; tentatively, D is TRBD1 (6 bases). The CDR3 is 14 residues long. The V and J ends lost 5 bases and 5 bases respectively, with 13 bases between them. Per the germline V gene, CDR1 is MNHEY and CDR2 is SMNVEV (reference sequence). Here the CDR3 reads CASSRPGDDQPQHF. Written as DNA, the CDR3 is TGTGCCAGCAGTAGGCCAGGGGACGATCAGCCCCAGCATTTT.

This chain joins TRBV6-5 and TRBJ1-1; D gene ambiguous. V lost 0 bases to trimming and J lost 0 bases, with 11 bases between them. Germline V gene sequence: CDR1 MNHEY, CDR2 SVGAGI. CDR3 length equals 16 residues. CDR3 sequence: CASSYSKESMNTEAFF. The CDR3 coding sequence is TGTGCCAGCAGTTACTCGAAAGAGAGCATGAACACTGAAGCTTTCTTT.

Turning to this clonotype: As the CDR3 is not closed by the conserved phenylalanine or tryptophan, this likely results from a read error. This chain connects TRBV27 to TRBJ2-1, with 9 bases that match TRBD1. The J segment lost 8 bases and the V segment lost 2 bases, leaving 19 bases of the junction unmatched. The germline V gene encodes CDR1 MNHEY and CDR2 SMNVEV (reference sequence). The CDR3 sequence is 19 residues long. This chain's CDR3 is CASSLRTGAAGRGKDEQFS. The DNA for the CDR3 is TGTGCCAGCAGTTTAAGGACAGGGGCGGCGGGGAGAGGCAAAGATGAGCAGTTCTCC.

The CDR3 coding sequence is TGTGCCAGCAGTTACCCGGGTGCGTCCCCTAAGGAGACCCAGTACTTC. Translation: CASSYPGASPKETQYF. The chain employs TRBV6-2 or TRBV6-3 and TRBJ2-5; the D is unclear. Trimming took 2 bases from V and 5 from J, leaving 18 bases between them. The CDR3 covers 16 residues. Germline CDR1 is MNHEY and CDR2 is SVGEGT.

In its sample, this clonotype was seen many times. The V call is TRBV7-9, the J call TRBJ2-5; D might be TRBD1 (7 bases). Germline assignment: CDR1 SEHNR and CDR2 FQNEAQ (reference sequence). V lost 4 bases, J lost 2 bases, and 14 bases lay in between. This CDR3 region has 15 residues. The CDR3 sequence: CASSYQGGEQETQYF. DNA for the CDR3: TGTGCCAGCAGCTATCAGGGGGGAGAACAAGAGACCCAGTACTTC.

Comment on this clonotype: Given a much more abundant clone one base away, this may be a read error. CDR3: CASSYSLGRSYGYTF. The CDR3 DNA reads as TGTGCCAGCAGTTACTCCCTGGGCAGGTCATATGGCTACACCTTC. The V and J genes are TRBV6-5 and TRBJ1-2; D is ambiguous. CDR3 length equals 15 residues. Germline CDR1 reads MNHEY; CDR2 reads SVGAGI. V lost 0 bases, J lost 5 bases, and 13 bases lay in between.

In its sample, this clonotype was seen a few times. The chain links TRBV7-2 to TRBJ1-6, with unresolved D. This CDR3 has 15 residues. Germline CDR1 is SGHTA and CDR2 is FQGNSA. Deletions cut 6 bases from V and 0 bases from J, with 9 bases between. The CDR3 nucleotides are TGTGCCAGCAGTGTCCAGAGCTCCTATAATTCACCCCTCCACTTT. This translates into CASSVQSSYNSPLHF.

The gene calls are TRBV18 and TRBJ1-1; 8 bases match TRBD1. This CDR3 has 15 amino acids. Losses at the gene ends were 3 bases for V and 0 bases for J; bases not matched to a gene: 3. Germline V gene lookup returns CDR1 KGHSH and CDR2 LQKENI. This CDR3 is CASSPPDRVNTEAFF. In DNA form, the CDR3 reads TGTGCCAGCTCACCCCCGGACAGGGTGAACACTGAAGCTTTCTTT.

Comment on this clonotype: A junction end diverges from the germline sequence, so it may reflect a read error. This sequence joins TRBV12-3 or TRBV12-4 and TRBJ2-7, with D perhaps matching TRBD2 (5 bases). This CDR3 comprises 15 residues. CDR3 bases: TGCGCCAGCAGCTCCAGTGCGGGCGGCCTATCGGTGCAGTACTTC. Its translation is CASSSSAGGLSVQYF.

The rearrangement uses TRBV7-2 and TRBJ2-1, with 9 bases matching TRBD2. Germline CDR1 is SGHTA and CDR2 is FQGNSA. The CDR3 length is 16 residues. The V and J ends lost 2 bases and 7 bases, in that order; junction bases with no gene match: 9. The CDR3 protein is CASSLQSGTSWNEQFF. The DNA for the CDR3 is TGTGCCAGCAGCTTACAGTCCGGGACTAGCTGGAATGAGCAGTTCTTC.

V usage is TRBV29-1 and J usage is TRBJ2-7; TRBD1 agrees at 8 bases. Germline V gene sequence: CDR1 SQVTM, CDR2 ANQGSEA. The CDR3 has 14 residues. Trimming cost V 5 bases and J 0 bases; bases outside gene matches: 6. The CDR3 nucleotides are TGCAGCGTTTCAACAGGGGGTTCCTCCTACGAGCAGTACTTC. Translated, it gives CSVSTGGSSYEQYF.

The chain uses TRBV2 and TRBJ2-7; 8 bases match TRBD2. The better agreement between TRBJ2-5 and the DNA end casts doubt on the J call. Germline V lookup: CDR1 SNHLY, CDR2 FYNNEI. CDR3 size: 13 residues. The CDR3 region has the DNA TGTGCCAGCAGTGACGGGGGGGGCCAGACCCAGTACTTC. Translating it yields CASSDGGGQTQYF.

This clonotype was seen more than once but under ten times. The gene calls are TRBV10-3 and TRBJ2-1; TRBD2 aligns across 8 bases. CDR1 ENHRY and CDR2 SYGVKD come from the germline V gene. The trim removed 0 bases at V and 6 bases at J, leaving 10 bases unmatched. CDR3 length: 17 residues. The CDR3 nucleotides are TGTGCCATCAGTGAGTCTTTACGGGAGGGCCTACGCAATGAGCAGTTCTTC. It yields the protein CAISESLREGLRNEQFF.

V gene TRBV11-2 combines with J gene TRBJ2-3; 10 bases match TRBD2. The V segment lost 0 bases and the J segment 3 bases; nucleotides outside the gene matches: 3. Germline V CDR1 and CDR2: SGHAT, FQNNGV. The CDR3 consists of 16 residues. CDR3 DNA sequence: TGTGCCAGCAGCTTAGAGGCTAGCGGGGGAACAGATACGCAGTATTTT. This encodes CASSLEASGGTDTQYF.

This clonotype was picked up a small number of times. This sequence joins TRBV12-3 or TRBV12-4 and TRBJ2-7, with unresolved D. The CDR3 is 14 residues long. Deletions cut 2 bases from V and 0 bases from J, with 8 bases between. The CDR3 loop is CASSLFRSSYEQYF. The CDR3 DNA reads TGTGCCAGCAGTTTATTTCGGAGCTCCTACGAGCAGTACTTC.

This clonotype has only a few counts. The chain combines TRBV7-9 with TRBJ2-6; maybe TRBD1 (6 bases). Per germline, CDR1 SEHNR and CDR2 FQNEAQ (reference sequence). V shed 5 bases and J shed 2 bases, with 13 bases lying between them. The CDR3 extends over 16 amino acids. CDR3 in DNA: TGTGCCAGCAGCATACCCAGGGGAGCTGGGGCCAACGTCCTGACTTTC. Amino acids: CASSIPRGAGANVLTF.

This clonotype came up many times. V is TRBV20-1 and J is TRBJ2-5; TRBD1 agrees at 7 bases. Germline-derived CDR1 and CDR2 are DFQATT and SNEGSKA (reference sequence). The CDR3 runs 11 residues. The CDR3 DNA is TGCAGCGTAGGGGGCTCGGAAGAGCAGTACTTC. Its protein product is CSVGGSEEQYF.

For the CDR3, the DNA is TGTGCCAGCTCAACCACAGGGGACGAGCAGTACTTC. Protein: CASSTTGDEQYF. J is TRBJ2-7 and V is TRBV18; 7 bases fit TRBD1. Germline loops: CDR1 KGHSH, CDR2 LQKENI. The V segment lost 5 bases and the J segment 5 bases; nucleotides outside the gene matches: 3. The CDR3 loop spans 12 amino acids.

This clonotype was recorded at least ten times. The chain recombines TRBV5-6 with TRBJ1-2; D remains unclear. Trimming shortened V by 0 bases and J by 5 bases, and 8 bases separated the two germline ends. The CDR3 runs to 13 residues. The germline gives CDR1 SGHDT, CDR2 YYEEEE. CDR3 amino acids: CASSLGSSYGYTF. DNA of the CDR3: TGTGCCAGCAGCTTGGGCTCGTCGTATGGCTACACCTTC.

This clonotype was detected ten times or more. V usage is TRBV6-5 and J usage is TRBJ2-1; a weak D match, TRBD2 (7 bases). The V and J ends lost 4 bases and 5 bases respectively, with 15 bases between them. CDR3 length: 15 amino acids. CDR1 is MNHEY and CDR2 is SVGAGI in the germline V gene. CDR3: CASSSAGAPNNEQFF. CDR3 coding DNA: TGTGCCAGCAGTTCCGCGGGGGCGCCCAACAATGAGCAGTTCTTC.